A selection of T cell receptor beta chains follows, all from one sample in a study of CD8 T cells in ankylosing spondylitis. TCRdb used MiXCR to reprocess the 5' RACE reads, holding one entry per CDR3 protein. Altogether tens of thousands of distinct CDR3 sequences are present, less than 6% being singletons, with the ten largest covering approximately 2.1%. The sequencing input was blood, either unsorted or a sorted T cell fraction (not recorded which). These receptor sequences come from a male donor with ankylosing spondylitis or in good health (not recorded which). CDR3s include the opening cysteine and the closing phenylalanine or tryptophan. The order of the fields is V gene, J gene, clone size, D gene, CDR3 protein, CDR3 DNA. A D gene is named only where the DNA matches it firmly. Clone size is given for some rows only: seen once, a few or many times, or a class if the clone is expanded.

TRBV12-3/TRBV12-4,TRBJ2-7,many,-,CASSLEEDSYEQYF,TGTGCCAGCAGTTTAGAGGAGGACAGCTACGAGCAGTACTTC
TRBV5-4,TRBJ1-2,many,-,CASSLRIQQGIFGYTF,TGTGCCAGCAGCTTGCGGATACAACAGGGTATCTTTGGCTACACCTTC
TRBV28,TRBJ2-4,many,-,CASSFRSASAKNIQYF,TGTGCCAGCAGTTTCCGGTCCGCTTCAGCCAAAAACATTCAGTACTTC
TRBV7-9,TRBJ2-2,many,-,CASSSRANTGELFF,TGTGCCAGCAGCTCAAGAGCGAACACCGGGGAGCTGTTTTTT
TRBV30,TRBJ2-3,many,-,CAWNRQTDTQYF,TGTGCCTGGAATCGACAGACAGATACGCAGTATTTT
TRBV6-5,TRBJ2-1,many,TRBD2,CASSYSGGDNEQFF,TGTGCCAGCAGTTACAGCGGGGGAGACAATGAGCAGTTCTTC
TRBV12-3/TRBV12-4,TRBJ2-1,few,TRBD1,CASRRRDRGADEQFF,TGTGCCAGCAGGAGAAGGGACAGGGGGGCAGATGAGCAGTTCTTC
TRBV6-6,TRBJ1-2,many,TRBD1,CASSPGGSGYGYTF,TGTGCCAGCAGTCCAGGGGGCAGCGGCTATGGCTACACCTTC
TRBV20-1,TRBJ2-3,many,TRBD1,CSARPNLGQLGTDTQYF,TGCAGTGCTAGACCTAATCTGGGACAGCTTGGTACAGATACGCAGTATTTT
TRBV4-3,TRBJ2-1,many,-,CASSQASGTAYNEQFF,TGCGCCAGCAGCCAAGCTTCCGGGACGGCATACAATGAGCAGTTCTTC
TRBV20-1,TRBJ2-1,many,TRBD2,CSAPPTSGGAYGDEQFF,TGCAGTGCTCCACCGACTAGCGGGGGGGCTTATGGCGATGAGCAGTTCTTC
TRBV12-3/TRBV12-4,TRBJ2-5,-,-,CASSGAEGETQYF,TGTGCCAGCAGCGGGGCAGAGGGGGAGACCCAGTACTTC
TRBV25-1,TRBJ1-5,many,TRBD1,CASSGTGRGNQPQHF,TGTGCCAGCAGTGGGACAGGGAGAGGCAATCAGCCCCAGCATTTT
TRBV12-3/TRBV12-4,TRBJ2-3,many,TRBD2,CASSWAGGSTDTQYF,TGTGCCAGCAGTTGGGCGGGGGGAAGCACAGATACGCAGTATTTT
TRBV7-2,TRBJ2-4,many,-,CASSPPVAKNIQYF,TGTGCCAGCAGCCCCCCCGTAGCCAAAAACATTCAGTACTTC
TRBV20-1,TRBJ1-1,many,-,CSARDLGAQDTEAFF,TGCAGTGCTAGAGATCTGGGGGCGCAGGACACTGAAGCTTTCTTT
TRBV7-6,TRBJ2-3,-,-,CASSFLGGTDTQYF,TGTGCCAGCAGCTTCCTAGGGGGCACAGATACGCAGTATTTT
TRBV5-1,TRBJ2-7,many,TRBD1,CASSLRDSSYEQYF,TGCGCCAGCAGCTTGCGGGACAGTTCCTACGAGCAGTACTTC
TRBV12-3/TRBV12-4,TRBJ2-2,many,-,CASSSQGGAGELFF,TGTGCCAGCAGTTCTCAGGGAGGCGCCGGGGAGCTGTTTTTT